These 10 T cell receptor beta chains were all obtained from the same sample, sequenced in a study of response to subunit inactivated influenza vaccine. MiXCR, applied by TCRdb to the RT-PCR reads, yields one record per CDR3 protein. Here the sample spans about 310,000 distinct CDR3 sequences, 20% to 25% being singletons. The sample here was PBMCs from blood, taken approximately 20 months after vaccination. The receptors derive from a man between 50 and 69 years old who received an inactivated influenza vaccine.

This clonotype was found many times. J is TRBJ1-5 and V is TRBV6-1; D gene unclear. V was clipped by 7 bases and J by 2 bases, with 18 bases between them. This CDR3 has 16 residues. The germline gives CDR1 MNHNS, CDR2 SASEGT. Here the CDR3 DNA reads TGTGCCAGCAAACCCCCCGCCACTGATGGCAATCAGCCCCAGCATTTT. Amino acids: CASKPPATDGNQPQHF.

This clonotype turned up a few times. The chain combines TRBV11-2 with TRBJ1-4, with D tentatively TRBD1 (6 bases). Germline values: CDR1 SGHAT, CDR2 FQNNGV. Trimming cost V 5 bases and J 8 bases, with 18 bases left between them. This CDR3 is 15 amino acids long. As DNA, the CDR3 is TGTGCCAGCAGCGGCCGGGACACCCCTGACGAAAAACTGTTTTTT. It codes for CASSGRDTPDEKLFF.

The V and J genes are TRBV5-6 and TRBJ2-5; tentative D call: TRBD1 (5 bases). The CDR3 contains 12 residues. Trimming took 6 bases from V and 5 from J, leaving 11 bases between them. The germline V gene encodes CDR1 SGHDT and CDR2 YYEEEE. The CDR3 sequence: CASNRQFETQYF. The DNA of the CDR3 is TGTGCCAGCAACAGACAGTTCGAGACCCAGTACTTC.

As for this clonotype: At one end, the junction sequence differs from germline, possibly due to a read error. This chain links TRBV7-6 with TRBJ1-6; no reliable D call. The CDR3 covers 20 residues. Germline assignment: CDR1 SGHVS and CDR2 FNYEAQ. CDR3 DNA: TGTGCCAGCAGCTTAGGGTTGAGCGGGAAAGGTGGCTCCTATAATTCACCCCTCCAATTT. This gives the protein CASSLGLSGKGGSYNSPLQF.

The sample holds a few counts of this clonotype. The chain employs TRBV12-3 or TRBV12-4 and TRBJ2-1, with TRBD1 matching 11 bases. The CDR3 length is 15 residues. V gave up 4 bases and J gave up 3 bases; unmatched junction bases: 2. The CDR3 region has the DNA TGTGCCAGCAGTTCGGGACAGGGGGTCTACAATGAGCAGTTCTTC. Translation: CASSSGQGVYNEQFF.

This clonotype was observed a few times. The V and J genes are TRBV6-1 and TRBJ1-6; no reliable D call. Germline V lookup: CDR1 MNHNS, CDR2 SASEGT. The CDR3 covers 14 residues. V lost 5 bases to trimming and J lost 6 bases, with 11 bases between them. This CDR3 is CASSRGIGNSPLHF. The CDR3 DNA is TGTGCCAGCAGTCGGGGAATCGGTAATTCACCCCTCCACTTT.

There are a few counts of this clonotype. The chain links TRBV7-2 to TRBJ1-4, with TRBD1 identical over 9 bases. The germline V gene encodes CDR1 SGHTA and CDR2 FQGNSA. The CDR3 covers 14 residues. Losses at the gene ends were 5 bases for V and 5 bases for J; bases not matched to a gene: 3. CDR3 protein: CASSKGQGNEKLFF. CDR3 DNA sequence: TGTGCCAGCAGCAAGGGACAGGGAAATGAAAAACTGTTTTTT.

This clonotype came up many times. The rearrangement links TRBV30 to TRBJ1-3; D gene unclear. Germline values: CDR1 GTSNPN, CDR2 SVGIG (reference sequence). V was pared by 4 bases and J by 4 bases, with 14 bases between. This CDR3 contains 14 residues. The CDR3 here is CAWTMEVAGNTIYF. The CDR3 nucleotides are TGTGCCTGGACCATGGAGGTGGCAGGAAACACCATATATTTT.

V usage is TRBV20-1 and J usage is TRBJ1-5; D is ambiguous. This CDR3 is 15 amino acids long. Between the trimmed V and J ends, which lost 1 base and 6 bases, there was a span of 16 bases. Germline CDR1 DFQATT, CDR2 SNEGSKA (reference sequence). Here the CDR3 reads CSARAPGAPAQPQHF. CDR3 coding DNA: TGCAGTGCTAGAGCTCCGGGAGCCCCGGCTCAGCCCCAGCATTTT.

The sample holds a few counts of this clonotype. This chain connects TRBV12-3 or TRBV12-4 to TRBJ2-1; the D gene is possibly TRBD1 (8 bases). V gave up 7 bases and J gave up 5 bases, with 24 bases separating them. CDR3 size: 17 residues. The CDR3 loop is CASNPSWDRRENNEQFF. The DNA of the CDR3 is TGTGCCAGCAACCCTTCGTGGGACAGGCGGGAGAACAATGAGCAGTTCTTC.